This T cell receptor (beta chain) was identified during a study of CD8 T cells in ankylosing spondylitis. CDR3 size: 14 residues. V shed 5 bases and J shed 7 bases, with 18 bases lying between them. Researchers built TCR beta libraries using quantitative 5'-RACE with molecular barcodes. TCRdb analysed the 5' RACE reads with MiXCR anew, one entry per CDR3 protein. This sample has tens of thousands of distinct CDR3 sequences, with about 9% found just once. Study-level findings and limits: Significant enrichment of disease-linked clones was reportedly seen in matched ankylosing spondylitis synovial fluid. In ankylosing spondylitis blood, a motif of roughly eight highly homologous TCR beta variants appeared characteristic.

Ten or more counts support this clonotype. Its antigen is currently unknown. The V gene is TRBV12-3 or TRBV12-4, the J gene TRBJ2-7; no clear D gene. This clonotype was sampled from a male donor with ankylosing spondylitis. Sequences were obtained from blood, either unsorted or a sorted T cell fraction (not recorded which). The DNA for the CDR3 is TGTGCCAGCAGTGACGGACCGGGTCTTACGGAGCAGTACTTC. Translation gives CASSDGPGLTEQYF.